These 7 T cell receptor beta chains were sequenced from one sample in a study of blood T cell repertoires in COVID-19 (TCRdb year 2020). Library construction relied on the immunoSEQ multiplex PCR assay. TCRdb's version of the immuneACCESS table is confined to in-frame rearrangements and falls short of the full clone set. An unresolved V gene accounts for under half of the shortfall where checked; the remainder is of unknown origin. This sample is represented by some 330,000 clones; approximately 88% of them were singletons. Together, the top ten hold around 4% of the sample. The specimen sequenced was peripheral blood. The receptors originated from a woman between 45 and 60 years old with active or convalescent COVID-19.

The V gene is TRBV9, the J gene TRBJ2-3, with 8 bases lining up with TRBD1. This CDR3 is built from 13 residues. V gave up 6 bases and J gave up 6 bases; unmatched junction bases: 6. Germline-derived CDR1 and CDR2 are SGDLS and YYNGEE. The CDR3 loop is CASTSGQGDTQYF. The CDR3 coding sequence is TGTGCCAGCACCTCCGGACAGGGCGATACGCAGTATTTT.

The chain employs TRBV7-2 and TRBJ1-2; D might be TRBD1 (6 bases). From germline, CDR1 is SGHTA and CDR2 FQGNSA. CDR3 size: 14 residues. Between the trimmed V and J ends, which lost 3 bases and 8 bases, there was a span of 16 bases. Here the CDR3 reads CASSLGRDTGGYTF. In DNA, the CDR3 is TGTGCCAGCAGCTTGGGCAGAGACACAGGGGGCTACACCTTC.

DNA for the CDR3: TGTGCCAGTATCCGGGACAGGGCACTACTCAATTCTGGAAACACCATATATTTT. Protein sequence: CASIRDRALLNSGNTIYF. The chain carries TRBV7-8 and TRBJ1-3, with TRBD1 identical over 9 bases. The junction had 16 bases not matched to a gene; V was cut back by 9 bases and J by 1 base. CDR3 size: 18 residues. CDR1 and CDR2 (germline): SGHVS, FQNEAQ.

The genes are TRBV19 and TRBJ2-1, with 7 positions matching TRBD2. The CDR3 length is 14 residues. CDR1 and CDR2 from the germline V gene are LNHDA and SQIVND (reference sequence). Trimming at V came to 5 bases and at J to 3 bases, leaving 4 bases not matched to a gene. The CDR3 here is CASSAGDGYNEQFF. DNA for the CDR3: TGTGCCAGTAGTGCGGGGGATGGCTACAATGAGCAGTTCTTC.

DNA of the CDR3: TGTGCCAGCAGCTCCTACTTCACAGGGAACTATGGCTACACCTTC. This codes for CASSSYFTGNYGYTF. The genes are TRBV7-2 and TRBJ1-2, with a weak D call TRBD1 (6 bases). The germline V gene has CDR1 SGHTA and CDR2 FQGNSA. The CDR3 covers 15 residues. V was shortened by 4 bases and J by 2 bases, with 14 bases between the two germline ends.

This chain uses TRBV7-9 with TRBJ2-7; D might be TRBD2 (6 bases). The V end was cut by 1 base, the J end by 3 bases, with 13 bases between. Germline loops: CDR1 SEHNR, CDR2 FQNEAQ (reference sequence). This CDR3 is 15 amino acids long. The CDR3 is CASSLVGLPNYEQYF. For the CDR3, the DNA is TGTGCCAGCAGCTTAGTGGGACTTCCTAACTACGAGCAGTACTTC.

The CDR3 nucleotides read TGTGCCAGCAGCCCGGGACAGAACTATGGCTACACCTTC. Encoded protein: CASSPGQNYGYTF. V usage is TRBV12-3 or TRBV12-4 and J usage is TRBJ1-2, with 7 bases identical to TRBD1. The CDR3 spans 13 residues. V was pared by 6 bases and J by 2 bases, with 3 bases of the junction left unmatched.